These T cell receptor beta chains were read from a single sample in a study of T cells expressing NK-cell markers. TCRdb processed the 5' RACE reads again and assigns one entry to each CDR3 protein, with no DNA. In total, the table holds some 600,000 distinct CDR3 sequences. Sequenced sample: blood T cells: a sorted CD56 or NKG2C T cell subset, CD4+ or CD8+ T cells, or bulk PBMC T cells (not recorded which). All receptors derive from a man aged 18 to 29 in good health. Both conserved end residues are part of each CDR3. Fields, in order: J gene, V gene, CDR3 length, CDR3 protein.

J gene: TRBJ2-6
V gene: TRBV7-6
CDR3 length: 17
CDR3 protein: CASSPGTVHPGANVLTF

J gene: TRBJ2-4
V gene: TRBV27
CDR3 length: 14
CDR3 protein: CASSSRVAKNIQYF

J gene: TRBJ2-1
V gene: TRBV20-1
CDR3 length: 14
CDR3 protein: CSASSQGPLNEQFF

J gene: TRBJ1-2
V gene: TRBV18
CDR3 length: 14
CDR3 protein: CASSPAIERHGYTF

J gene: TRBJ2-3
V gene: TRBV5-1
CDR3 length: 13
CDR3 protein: CASSLDLVPTQYF

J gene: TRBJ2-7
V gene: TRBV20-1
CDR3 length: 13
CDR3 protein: CSAKGQGFYEQYF

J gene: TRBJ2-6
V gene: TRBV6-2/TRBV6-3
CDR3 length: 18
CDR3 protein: CASSLPGHHLSGANVLTF

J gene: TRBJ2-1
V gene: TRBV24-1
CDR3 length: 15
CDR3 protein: CATSDRRTAWNEQFF

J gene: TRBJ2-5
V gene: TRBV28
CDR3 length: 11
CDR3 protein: CASSLGGAQYF

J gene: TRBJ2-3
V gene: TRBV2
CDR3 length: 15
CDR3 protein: CASSEAGGTRDTQYF

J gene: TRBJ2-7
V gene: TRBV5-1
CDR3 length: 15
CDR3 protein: CASRFTSGGAYEQYF

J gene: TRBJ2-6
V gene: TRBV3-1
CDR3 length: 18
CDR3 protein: CASSEENRVAAGANVLTF

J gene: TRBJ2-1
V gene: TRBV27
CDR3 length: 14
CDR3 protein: CASSFQGPYNEQFF

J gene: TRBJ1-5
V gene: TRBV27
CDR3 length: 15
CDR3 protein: CASSWTGGGNQPQHF

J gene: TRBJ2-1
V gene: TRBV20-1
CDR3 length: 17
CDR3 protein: CSAPPPTSPRGRDEQFF

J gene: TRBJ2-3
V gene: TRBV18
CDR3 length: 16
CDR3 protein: CASSPPGLQPADTQYF

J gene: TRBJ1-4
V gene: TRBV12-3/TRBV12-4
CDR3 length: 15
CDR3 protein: CASSLSAGGSEKLFF

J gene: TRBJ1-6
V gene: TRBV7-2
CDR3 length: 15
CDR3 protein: CASSLNISPQSPLHF

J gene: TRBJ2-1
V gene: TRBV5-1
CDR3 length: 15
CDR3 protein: CASSPVSGLDNEQFF

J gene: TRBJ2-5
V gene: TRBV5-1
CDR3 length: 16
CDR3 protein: CASSLAWAGGQETQYF

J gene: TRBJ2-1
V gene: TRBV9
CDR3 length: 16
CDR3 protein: CASSVSSGRSNNEQFF

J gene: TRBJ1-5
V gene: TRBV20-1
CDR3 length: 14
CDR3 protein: CSATTAYSNQPQHF

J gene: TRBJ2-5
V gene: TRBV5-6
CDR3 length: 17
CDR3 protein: CASSLATSGRARETQYF

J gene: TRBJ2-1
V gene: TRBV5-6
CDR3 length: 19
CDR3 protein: CASSDPTSRAPTSYNEQFF

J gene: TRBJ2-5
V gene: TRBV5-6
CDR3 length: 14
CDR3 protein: CASSTRDRFETQYF

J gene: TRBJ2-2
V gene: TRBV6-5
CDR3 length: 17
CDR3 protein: CASSYFSTPSGTGELFF

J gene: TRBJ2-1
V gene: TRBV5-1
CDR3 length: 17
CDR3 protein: CASSPRTSGSRGNEQFF

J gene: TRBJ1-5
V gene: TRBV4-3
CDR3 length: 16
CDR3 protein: CASSQVHGPSNQPQHF

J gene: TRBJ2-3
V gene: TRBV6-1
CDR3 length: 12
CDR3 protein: CAGTSATDTQYF

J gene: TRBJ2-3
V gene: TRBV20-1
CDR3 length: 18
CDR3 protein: CSARDFLRYQGSTDTQYF

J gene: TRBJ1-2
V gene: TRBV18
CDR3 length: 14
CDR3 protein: CASSPPTASEGYTF

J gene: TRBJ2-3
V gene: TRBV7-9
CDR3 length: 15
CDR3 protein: CASSPGTSSVDTQYF

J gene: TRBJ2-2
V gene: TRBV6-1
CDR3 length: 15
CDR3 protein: CASRQRNVDTGELFF

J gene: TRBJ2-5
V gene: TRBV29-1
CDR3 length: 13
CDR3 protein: CSARGWAGETQYF

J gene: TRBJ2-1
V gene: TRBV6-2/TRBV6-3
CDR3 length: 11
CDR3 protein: CASARTGDRFF

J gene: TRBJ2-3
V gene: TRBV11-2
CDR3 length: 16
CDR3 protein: CASKTIRGLEPYTQYF

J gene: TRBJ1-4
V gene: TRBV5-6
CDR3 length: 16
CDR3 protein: CASSLEREPTNEKLFF

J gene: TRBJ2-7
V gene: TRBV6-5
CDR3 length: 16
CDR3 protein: CASSYGLGQKVYEQYF

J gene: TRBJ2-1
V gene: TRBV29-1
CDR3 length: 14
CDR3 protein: CSVDLDRGNNEQFF

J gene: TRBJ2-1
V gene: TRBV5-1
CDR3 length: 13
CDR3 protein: CASSMGGLNEQFF

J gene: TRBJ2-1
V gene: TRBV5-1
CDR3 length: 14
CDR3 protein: CASSLDLGSNEQFF

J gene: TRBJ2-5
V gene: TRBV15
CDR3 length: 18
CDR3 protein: CATSRGGLTGTGEETQYF

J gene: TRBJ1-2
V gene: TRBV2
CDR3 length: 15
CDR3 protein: CAGPRRTGLNYGYTF

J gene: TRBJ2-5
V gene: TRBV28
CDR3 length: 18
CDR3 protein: CASSLGVLSGRRGETQYF

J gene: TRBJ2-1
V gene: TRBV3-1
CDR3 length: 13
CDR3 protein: CASSPLEGQEQFF

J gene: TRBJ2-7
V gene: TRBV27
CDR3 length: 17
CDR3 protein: CASSPQGGRVGAYEQYF

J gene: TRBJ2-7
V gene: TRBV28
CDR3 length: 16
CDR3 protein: CASSSLGQGPTYEQYF

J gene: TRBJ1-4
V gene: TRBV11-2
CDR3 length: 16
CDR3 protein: CASSQGGTMGGEKLFF

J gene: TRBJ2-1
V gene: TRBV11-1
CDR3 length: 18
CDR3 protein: CASSLARLAGFSYNEQFF